This TCR beta chain came from a study of T cells in Graves' hyperthyroidism and ophthalmopathy (dated by TCRdb to about 2019). With respect to the entire study: Peripheral blood was collected at initial diagnosis, before any treatment. An independent validation cohort of 18 to 20 hyperthyroidism patients and approximately 16 patients who later progressed to ophthalmopathy tested prospective prediction of ophthalmopathy. In addition, the study compared T-cell repertoires in thyroid tissue and in blood from several Graves' hyperthyroidism patients. Once sampling was done, hyperthyroidism patients were given methimazole at a starting dose of 30 mg daily, whereas ophthalmopathy patients were given high-dose intravenous methylprednisolone. For training and testing, the 100 or so patients in the discovery cohort were randomly divided in a 7:3 ratio. To identify TCR V-J signatures that set the groups apart, the researchers used a discovery cohort of 90 to 100 patients, made up of 40 to 45 with Graves' ophthalmopathy and approximately 57 with stable Graves' hyperthyroidism. The paper reports TCR Vbeta CDR3 sequencing of over 120 peripheral blood samples: under 45 ophthalmopathy, over 70 hyperthyroidism and about 17 progressor patients.

V is clipped by 7 bases and J by 4 bases, and the sequence between their germline boundaries is 10 bases long. The CDR3, from cysteine to phenylalanine, totals 12 residues. This entry keeps only the CDR3 DNA: 36 bases, framed from base 1. A patient counted as having stable Graves' hyperthyroidism if no progression to ophthalmopathy occurred over 18 months of follow-up. Hyperthyroidism patients were aged 18 to 65 years and newly diagnosed, with disease duration of less than 2 months. Patients with uncontrolled infections, other autoimmune diseases, pregnancy or lactation were excluded. Diagnoses were based on clinical symptoms, serum thyroxine and TRAb, thyroid ultrasound and orbital computed tomography. PBMCs were separated from approximately 9.9 ml of fresh peripheral blood using Ficoll-Paque density gradient centrifugation. Total RNA was extracted using Trizol reagent, and RNA quality was assessed on an Agilent 2100 Bioanalyzer.

The TCR beta CDR3 regions were amplified from the RNA transcripts. The TCR CDR3 was subjected to a first round of RT-PCR using the HTBI primer set and the Qiagen OneStep RT-PCR kit. The libraries were constructed in a second round of multiplex PCR and then size-selected and purified. The libraries were sequenced on an Illumina HiSeq2000 using paired-end 100 bp reads. Under the source paper's analysis protocol: SOAPnuke was used to process the raw data, removing reads that contained adapters or uncalled bases, had a mean Phred below 15, or lacked an exact match to the constant primer or identifier. COPE v1.2.5 was used to merge the high-quality paired reads, and each unique nucleotide sequence was defined as a clonotype. MiTCR v1.1 was used to align clonotypes to the IMGT TRBV, TRBD and TRBJ reference segments. Only V-J combinations with frequency above 0.0001, covering 99.2% of repertoires, were analysed. The TCS score was defined as F50 (clonal expansion) divided by E x V (chaos), with BLOSUM62-based TCRdist calculated between CDR3 peptides within each V-J. Welch's t-statistics and random forest reduced roughly 530 V-J features to under 15, which were used in a naive Bayes classifier (R e1071). The Morisita-Horn index was used to measure how similar the thyroid and blood repertoires were. The public reads were run again by TCRdb, first through fastp at Q25 and then through MiXCR, and only productive beta chains were kept. Identical CDR3 proteins give one entry, which carries the most common genes and DNA. The V and J calls follow TCRdb's processing rather than the paper's. This sample has 600,000 to 800,000 distinct CDR3 sequences in its table, and roughly a third of those were observed once. More than 25% of the sample goes to the ten largest clones.

This clonotype was recorded many times. Its antigen is still unknown. The record has no base qualities; no much larger clone is one base away. Overall results and qualifications from the work: Sample size was not statistically predetermined, and investigators were not blinded to group allocation. Ophthalmopathy was separated from stable hyperthyroidism by a 13 V-J signature model, with just over 85% sensitivity and about 81% specificity obtained in cross-validation and 80%/75% obtained in testing. Most expanded thyroid clonotypes (frequency above 0.001) were also found in blood, which suggests that blood repertoires may mirror thyroid immune responses. During validation, the model predicted progression to ophthalmopathy a median of about 6.3 months ahead of onset, with approximately 71% sensitivity and 72.22% specificity.

The chain joins TRBV12-3 or TRBV12-4 to TRBJ1-2, with no reliable assignment of the D segment. The sequence was obtained from a woman between 40 and 55 years old with Graves' hyperthyroidism. Material for sequencing was blood. The CDR3 region: CASTPLGYGYTF. The nucleotides read TGTGCCAGCACCCCATTAGGCTATGGCTACACCTTC.